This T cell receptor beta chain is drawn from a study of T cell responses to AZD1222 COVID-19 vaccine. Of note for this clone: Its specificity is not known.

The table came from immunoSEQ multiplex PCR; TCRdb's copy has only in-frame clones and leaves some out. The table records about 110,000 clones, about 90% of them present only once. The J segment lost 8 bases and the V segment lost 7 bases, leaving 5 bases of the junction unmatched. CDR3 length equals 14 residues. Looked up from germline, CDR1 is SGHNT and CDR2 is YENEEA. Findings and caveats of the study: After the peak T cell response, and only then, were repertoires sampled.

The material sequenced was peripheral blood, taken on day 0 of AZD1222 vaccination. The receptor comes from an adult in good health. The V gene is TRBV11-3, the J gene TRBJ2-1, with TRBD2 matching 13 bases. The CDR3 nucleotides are TGTGCCAGCACCGGGACTAGCGGGGAAGATGAGCAGTTCTTC. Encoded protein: CASTGTSGEDEQFF.